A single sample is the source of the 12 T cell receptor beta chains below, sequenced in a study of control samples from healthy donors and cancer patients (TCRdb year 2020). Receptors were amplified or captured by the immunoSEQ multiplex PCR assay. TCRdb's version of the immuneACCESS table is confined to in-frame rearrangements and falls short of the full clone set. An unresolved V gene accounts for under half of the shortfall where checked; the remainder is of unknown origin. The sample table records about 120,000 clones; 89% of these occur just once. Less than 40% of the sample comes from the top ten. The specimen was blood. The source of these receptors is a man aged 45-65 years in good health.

DNA for the CDR3: TGTGCCAGCAATGGACAGGGGCAGGGGACCCAGTACTTC. Translating gives CASNGQGQGTQYF. The chain couples TRBV2 to TRBJ2-5; 9 bases fit TRBD1. The CDR3 totals 13 residues. V was clipped by 7 bases and J by 7 bases; unmatched bases: 7. Germline V CDR1 and CDR2: SNHLY, FYNNEI.

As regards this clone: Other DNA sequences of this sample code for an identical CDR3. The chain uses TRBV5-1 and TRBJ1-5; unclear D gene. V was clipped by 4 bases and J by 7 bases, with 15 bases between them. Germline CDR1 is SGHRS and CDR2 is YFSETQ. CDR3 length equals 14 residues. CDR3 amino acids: CASSEGGVGQPQHF. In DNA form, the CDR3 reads TGCGCCAGCAGCGAGGGAGGTGTGGGGCAGCCCCAGCATTTT.

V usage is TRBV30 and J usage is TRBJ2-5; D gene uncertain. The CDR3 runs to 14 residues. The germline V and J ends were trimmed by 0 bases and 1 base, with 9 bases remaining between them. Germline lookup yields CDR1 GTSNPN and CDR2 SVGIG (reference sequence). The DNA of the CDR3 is TGTGCCTGGAGTGTAGGCACCCTCCAAGAGACCCAGTACTTC. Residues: CAWSVGTLQETQYF.

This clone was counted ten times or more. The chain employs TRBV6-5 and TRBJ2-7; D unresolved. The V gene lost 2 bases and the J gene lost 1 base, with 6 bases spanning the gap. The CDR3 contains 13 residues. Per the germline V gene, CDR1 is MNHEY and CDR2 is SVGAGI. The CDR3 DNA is TGTGCCAGCAGTTACGTACAGTCCTACGAGCAGTACTTC. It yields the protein CASSYVQSYEQYF.

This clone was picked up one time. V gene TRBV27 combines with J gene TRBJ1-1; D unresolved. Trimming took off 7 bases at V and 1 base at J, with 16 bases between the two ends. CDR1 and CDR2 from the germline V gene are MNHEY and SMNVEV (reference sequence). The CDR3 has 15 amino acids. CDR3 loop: CASTVSLWQNTEAFF. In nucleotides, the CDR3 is TGTGCCAGCACCGTTTCCCTGTGGCAGAACACTGAAGCTTTCTTT.

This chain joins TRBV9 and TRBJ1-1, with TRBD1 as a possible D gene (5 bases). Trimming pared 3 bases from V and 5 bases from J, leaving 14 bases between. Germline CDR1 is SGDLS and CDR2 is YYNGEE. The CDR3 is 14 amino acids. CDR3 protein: CASSGTRGTTEAFF. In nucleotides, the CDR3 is TGTGCCAGCAGCGGGACGAGGGGAACGACTGAAGCTTTCTTT.

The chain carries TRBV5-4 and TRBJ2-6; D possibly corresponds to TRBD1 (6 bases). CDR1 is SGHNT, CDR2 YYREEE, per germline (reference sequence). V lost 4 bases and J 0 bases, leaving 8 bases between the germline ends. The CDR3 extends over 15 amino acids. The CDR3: CASSLTGSGANVLTF. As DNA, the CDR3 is TGTGCCAGCAGCCTGACAGGCTCTGGGGCCAACGTCCTGACTTTC.

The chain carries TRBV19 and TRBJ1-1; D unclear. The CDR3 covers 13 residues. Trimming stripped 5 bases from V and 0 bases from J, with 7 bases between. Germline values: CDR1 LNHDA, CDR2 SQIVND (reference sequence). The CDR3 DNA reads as TGTGCCAGTAGTTCAACAGTGAACACTGAAGCTTTCTTT. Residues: CASSSTVNTEAFF.

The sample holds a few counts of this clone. The CDR3 nucleotides read TGTGCCAGCAGCGAGATGACAGGGGCCTATGGCTACACCTTC. Its protein is CASSEMTGAYGYTF. The chain carries TRBV9 and TRBJ1-2, with TRBD1 matching 8 bases. The CDR3 runs 14 residues. The V gene's germline CDR1 is SGDLS and CDR2 YYNGEE. Trimming took 3 bases from V and 4 from J; bases not matched to a gene: 5.

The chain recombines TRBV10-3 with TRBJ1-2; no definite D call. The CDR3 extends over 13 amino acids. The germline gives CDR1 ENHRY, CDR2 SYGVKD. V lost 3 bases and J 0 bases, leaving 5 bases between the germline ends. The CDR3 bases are TGTGCCATCAGTGACGCAGCTAACTATGGCTACACCTTC. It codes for CAISDAANYGYTF.

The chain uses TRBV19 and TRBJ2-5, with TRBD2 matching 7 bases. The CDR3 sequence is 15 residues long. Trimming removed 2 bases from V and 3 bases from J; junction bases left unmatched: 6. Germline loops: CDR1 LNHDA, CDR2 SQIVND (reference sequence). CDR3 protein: CASSIRLAGEETQYF. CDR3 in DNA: TGTGCCAGTAGTATAAGACTAGCCGGCGAAGAGACCCAGTACTTC.

The CDR3 here is CASRSGGNQPQHF. The CDR3 coding sequence is TGTGCCAGTCGCTCAGGAGGCAATCAGCCCCAGCATTTT. The rearrangement uses TRBV2 and TRBJ1-5; D not resolved. V lost 9 bases and J lost 2, with 11 bases in between. This CDR3 spans 13 amino acids. The V gene's germline CDR1 is SNHLY and CDR2 FYNNEI.